This TCR beta chain came from a study of blood T cell repertoires in COVID-19. On the study more broadly: COVID-19 samples from acute and convalescent phases originated in the United States, Italy and Spain. Sample material is recorded as cDNA or gDNA derived from T cells, B-cell-depleted T cells, or PBMCs.

Authors' processing steps: By means of reference gene primer amplification, nucleated cell counts were estimated. Sequenced by immunoSEQ multiplex PCR; TCRdb stores in-frame clones only, minus some. Clone size and the V and J calls come from that table; the DNA yielded D and trimming. The sample records more than 95,000 clones, over 65% being singletons. The TCR sequence derives from a man aged 65 to 79 with acute or convalescent COVID-19. Sequencing was done on a sample of peripheral blood.

The CDR3 DNA follows: TGTGCCAGCAGTGGGCCCAGGGGCGCTACTGGCTACACCTTC. Translating it yields CASSGPRGATGYTF. The gene calls are TRBV2 and TRBJ1-2, with a tentative D call TRBD1 (6 bases). Between the trimmed V and J ends, which lost 4 bases and 7 bases, there was a span of 16 bases. CDR1 SNHLY and CDR2 FYNNEI come from the germline V gene. This CDR3 contains 14 residues. Variable domain in full (rest from reference TRBV2 and TRBJ1-2): EPEVTQTPSHQVTQMGQEVILRCVPISNHLYFYWYRQILGQKVEFLVSFYNNEISEKSEIFDDQFSVERPDGSNFTLKIRSTKLEDSAMYFCASSGPRGATGYTFGSGTRLTVV.